Described below is a single T cell receptor (beta chain) sequence and its context. Its antigen is unidentified. The authors incorporated unique molecular identifiers into the TCR beta cDNA libraries. When about 1 to 11 million T cells were used, they gave about 550,000 cDNA molecules. MiXCR, run by TCRdb on the PCR reads, gives a single entry per CDR3 protein. This sample has 700,000 to 800,000 distinct CDR3 sequences, with just under 30% found just once. The data belong to a study of post-analysis software for immune sequencing data. Across the study: Some patients lacked subtype; others had relapsing-remitting, secondary progressive or progressive-relapsing disease.

The CDR3 contains 12 residues. The V end lost 1 base, the J end lost 7 bases, and 7 bases lay between the germline ends. CDR1 and CDR2 (germline): LNHNV, YYDKDF (reference sequence). Study-wide findings and caveats: Controls showed significantly higher normalized Chao1 diversity than did multiple sclerosis patients. Samples made in the same batch grouped tightly together by F measure. Five or six TRBV segments, TRBV5-6, TRBV5-1 and TRBV20-1 among them, were found more frequent in patients than controls.

Sequencing was carried out using blood. The receptor comes from a girl between 10 and 17 years old with multiple sclerosis. The J gene is TRBJ2-5, the V gene TRBV15; D is possibly TRBD1 (5 bases). The DNA for the CDR3 is TGTGCCACCAGCAGAGCCCAGGGGACCCAGTACTTC. Its translation is CATSRAQGTQYF.